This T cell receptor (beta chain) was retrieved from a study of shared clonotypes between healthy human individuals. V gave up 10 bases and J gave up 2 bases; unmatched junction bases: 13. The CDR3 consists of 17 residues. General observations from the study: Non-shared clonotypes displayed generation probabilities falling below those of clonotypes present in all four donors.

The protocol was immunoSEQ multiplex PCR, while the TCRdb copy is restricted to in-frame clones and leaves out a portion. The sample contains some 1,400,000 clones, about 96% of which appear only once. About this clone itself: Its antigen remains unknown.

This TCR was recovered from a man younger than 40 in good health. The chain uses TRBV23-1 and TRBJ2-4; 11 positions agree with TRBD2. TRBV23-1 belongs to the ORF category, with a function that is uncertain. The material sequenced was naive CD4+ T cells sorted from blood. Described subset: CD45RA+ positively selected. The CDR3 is CATQGTSGSRTKNIQYF. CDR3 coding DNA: TGCGCCACCCAAGGAACTAGCGGGAGTCGGACCAAAAACATTCAGTACTTC.